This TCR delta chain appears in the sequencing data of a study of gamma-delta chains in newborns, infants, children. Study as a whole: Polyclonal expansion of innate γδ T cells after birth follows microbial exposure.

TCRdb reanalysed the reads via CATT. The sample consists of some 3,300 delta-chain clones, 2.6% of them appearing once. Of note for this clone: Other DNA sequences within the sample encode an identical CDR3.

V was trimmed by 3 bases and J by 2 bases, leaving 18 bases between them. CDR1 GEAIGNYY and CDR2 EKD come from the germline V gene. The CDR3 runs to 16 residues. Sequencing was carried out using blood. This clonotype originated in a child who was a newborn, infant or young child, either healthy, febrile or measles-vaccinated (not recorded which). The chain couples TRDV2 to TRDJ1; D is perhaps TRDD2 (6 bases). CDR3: CACDEAFQNKTDKLIF. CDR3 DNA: TGTGCCTGTGACGAGGCCTTCCAGAATAAAACCGATAAACTCATCTTT.